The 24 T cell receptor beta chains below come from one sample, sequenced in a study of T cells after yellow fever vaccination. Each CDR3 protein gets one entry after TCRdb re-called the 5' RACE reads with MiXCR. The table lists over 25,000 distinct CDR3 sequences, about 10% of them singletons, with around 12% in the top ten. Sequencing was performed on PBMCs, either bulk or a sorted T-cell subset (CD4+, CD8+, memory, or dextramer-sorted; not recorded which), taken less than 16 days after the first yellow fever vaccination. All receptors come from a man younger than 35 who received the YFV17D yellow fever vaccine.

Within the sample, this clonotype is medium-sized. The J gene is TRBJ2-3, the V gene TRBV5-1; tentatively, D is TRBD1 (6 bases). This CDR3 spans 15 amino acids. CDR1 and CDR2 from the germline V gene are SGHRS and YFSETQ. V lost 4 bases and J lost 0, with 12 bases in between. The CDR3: CASSPGQTSTDTQYF. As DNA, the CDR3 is TGCGCCAGCAGCCCAGGACAGACTAGCACAGATACGCAGTATTTT.

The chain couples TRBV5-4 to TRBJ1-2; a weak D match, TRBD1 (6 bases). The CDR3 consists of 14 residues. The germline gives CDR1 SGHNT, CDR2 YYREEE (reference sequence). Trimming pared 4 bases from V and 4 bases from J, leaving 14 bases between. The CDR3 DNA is TGTGCCAGCAGCCTAGGACAGAACCTCTATGGCTACACCTTC. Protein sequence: CASSLGQNLYGYTF.

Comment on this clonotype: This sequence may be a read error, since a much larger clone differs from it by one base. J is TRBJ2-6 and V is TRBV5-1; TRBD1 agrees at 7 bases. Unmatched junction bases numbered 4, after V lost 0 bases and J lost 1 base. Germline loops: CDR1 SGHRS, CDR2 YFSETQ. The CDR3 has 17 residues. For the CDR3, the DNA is TGCGCCAGCAGCTTGGGACAGGGTTGGTCTGGGGCCAACGTCCTGACTTTC. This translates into CASSLGQGWSGANVLTF. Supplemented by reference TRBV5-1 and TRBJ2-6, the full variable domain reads KAGVTQTPRYLIKTRGQQVTLSCSPISGHRSVSWYQQTPGQGLQFLFEYFSETQRNKGNFPGRFSGRQFSNSRSEMNVSTLELGDSALYLCASSLGQGWSGANVLTFGAGSRLTVL.

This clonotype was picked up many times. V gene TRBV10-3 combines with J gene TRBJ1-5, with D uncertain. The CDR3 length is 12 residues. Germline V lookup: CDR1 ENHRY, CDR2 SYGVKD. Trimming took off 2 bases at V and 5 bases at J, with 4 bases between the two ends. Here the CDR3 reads CAISEVDQPQHF. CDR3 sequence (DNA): TGTGCCATCAGTGAGGTGGATCAGCCCCAGCATTTT.

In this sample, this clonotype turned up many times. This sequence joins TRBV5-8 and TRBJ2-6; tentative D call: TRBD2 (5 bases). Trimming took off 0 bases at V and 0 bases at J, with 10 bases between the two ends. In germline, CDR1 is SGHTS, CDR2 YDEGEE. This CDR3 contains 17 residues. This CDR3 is CASSLARGNSGANVLTF. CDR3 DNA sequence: TGTGCCAGCAGCTTGGCCCGGGGAAACTCTGGGGCCAACGTCCTGACTTTC.

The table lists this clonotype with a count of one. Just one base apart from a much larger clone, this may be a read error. This CDR3 reads CCAPDRGRGTGELFF. For the CDR3, the DNA is TGCTGTGCCCCGGACAGGGGGCGAGGCACCGGGGAGCTGTTTTTT. The rearrangement joins TRBV20-1 to TRBJ2-2; 11 positions match TRBD1. The germline V gene has CDR1 DFQATT and CDR2 SNEGSKA (reference sequence). The CDR3 sequence is 15 residues long.

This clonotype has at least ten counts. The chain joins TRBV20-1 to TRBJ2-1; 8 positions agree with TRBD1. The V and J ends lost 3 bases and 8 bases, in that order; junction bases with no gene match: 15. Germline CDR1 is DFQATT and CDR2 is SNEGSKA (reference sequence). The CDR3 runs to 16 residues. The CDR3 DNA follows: TGCAGTGCTAGCACTCCCGGGACAGGCTCGCATCATGAGCAGTTCTTC. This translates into CSASTPGTGSHHEQFF.

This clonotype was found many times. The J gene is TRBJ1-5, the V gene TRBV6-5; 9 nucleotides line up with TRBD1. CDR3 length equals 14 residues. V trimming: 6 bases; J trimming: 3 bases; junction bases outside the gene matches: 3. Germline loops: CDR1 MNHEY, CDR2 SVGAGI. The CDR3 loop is CASRRQGDNQPQHF. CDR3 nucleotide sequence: TGTGCCAGCAGAAGACAGGGGGACAATCAGCCCCAGCATTTT.

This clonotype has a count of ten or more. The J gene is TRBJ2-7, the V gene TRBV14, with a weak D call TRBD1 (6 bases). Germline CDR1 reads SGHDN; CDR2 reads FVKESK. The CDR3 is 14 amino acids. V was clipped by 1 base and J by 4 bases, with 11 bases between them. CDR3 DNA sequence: TGTGCCAGCAGCCAAGCAGGGGATGGGTACGAGCAGTACGTC. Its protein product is CASSQAGDGYEQYV.

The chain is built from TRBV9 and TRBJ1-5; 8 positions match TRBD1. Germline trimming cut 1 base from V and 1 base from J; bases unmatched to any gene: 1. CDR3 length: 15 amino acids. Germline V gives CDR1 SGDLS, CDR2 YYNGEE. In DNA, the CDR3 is TGTGCCAGCAGCGTACAGGGGGCGAGCAATCAGCCCCAGCATTTT. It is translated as CASSVQGASNQPQHF.

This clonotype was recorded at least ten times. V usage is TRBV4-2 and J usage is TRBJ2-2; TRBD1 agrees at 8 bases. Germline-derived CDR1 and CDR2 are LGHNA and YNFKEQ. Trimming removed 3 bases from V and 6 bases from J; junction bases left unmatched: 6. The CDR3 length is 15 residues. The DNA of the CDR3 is TGTGCCAGCAGCCAGGAGACAGGGGAGCCCGGGGAGCTGTTTTTT. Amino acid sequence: CASSQETGEPGELFF.

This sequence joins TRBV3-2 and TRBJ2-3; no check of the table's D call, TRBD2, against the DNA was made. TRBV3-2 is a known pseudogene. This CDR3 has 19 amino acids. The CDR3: CACWGLLAGFSRLTDTQYF. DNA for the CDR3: TGTGCCTGCTGGGGTCTCCTAGCGGGCTTTTCCCGGCTCACAGATACGCAGTATTTT.

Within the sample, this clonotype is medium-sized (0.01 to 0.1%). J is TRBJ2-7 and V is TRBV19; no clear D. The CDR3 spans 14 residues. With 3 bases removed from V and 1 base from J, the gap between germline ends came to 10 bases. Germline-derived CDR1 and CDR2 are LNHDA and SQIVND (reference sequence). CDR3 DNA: TGTGCCAGTAGTATTGCCGGCGGTTCCTACGAGCAGTACTTC. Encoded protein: CASSIAGGSYEQYF. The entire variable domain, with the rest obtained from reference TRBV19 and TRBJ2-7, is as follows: DGGITQSPKYLFRKEGQNVTLSCEQNLNHDAMYWYRQDPGQGLRLIYYSQIVNDFQKGDIAEGYSVSREKKESFPLTVTSAQKNPTAFYLCASSIAGGSYEQYFGPGTRLTVT.

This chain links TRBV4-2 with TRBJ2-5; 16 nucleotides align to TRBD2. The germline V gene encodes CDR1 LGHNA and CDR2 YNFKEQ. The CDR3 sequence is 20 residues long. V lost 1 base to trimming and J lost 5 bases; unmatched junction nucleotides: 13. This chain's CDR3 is CASSQGVGLAGGPGRETQYF. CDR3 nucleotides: TGTGCCAGCAGCCAAGGGGTGGGACTAGCGGGGGGGCCTGGCCGGGAGACCCAGTACTTC.

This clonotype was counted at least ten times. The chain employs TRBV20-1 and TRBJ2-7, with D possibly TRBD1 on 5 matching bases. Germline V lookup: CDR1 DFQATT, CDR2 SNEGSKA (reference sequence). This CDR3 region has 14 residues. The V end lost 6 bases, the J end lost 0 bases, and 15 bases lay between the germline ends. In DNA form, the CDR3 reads TGCAGTGCGAAGGGGTCCACGGACTCCTACGAGCAGTACGTC. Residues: CSAKGSTDSYEQYV.

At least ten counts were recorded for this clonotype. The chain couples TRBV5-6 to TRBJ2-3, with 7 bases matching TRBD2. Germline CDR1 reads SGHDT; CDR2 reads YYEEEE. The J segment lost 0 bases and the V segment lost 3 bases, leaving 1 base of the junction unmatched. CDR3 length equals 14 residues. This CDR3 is CASSWGGSTDTQYF. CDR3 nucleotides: TGTGCCAGCAGCTGGGGGGGAAGCACAGATACGCAGTATTTT.

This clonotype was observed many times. The CDR3 DNA sequence: TGCAGTGCTAGAGATCAGGGGGACACCGGGGAGCTGTTTTTT. Its protein is CSARDQGDTGELFF. V and J are TRBV20-1 and TRBJ2-2, with TRBD1 matching over 7 bases. The V and J ends lost 0 bases and 3 bases, in that order; junction bases with no gene match: 1. The V gene's germline CDR1 is DFQATT and CDR2 SNEGSKA (reference sequence). This CDR3 comprises 14 residues.

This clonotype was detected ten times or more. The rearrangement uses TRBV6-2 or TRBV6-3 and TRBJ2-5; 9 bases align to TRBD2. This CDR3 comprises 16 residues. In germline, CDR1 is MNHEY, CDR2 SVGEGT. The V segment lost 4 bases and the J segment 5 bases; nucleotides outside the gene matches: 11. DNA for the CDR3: TGTGCCAGCAGTTCGCGAATAGCGGGGGATCTGGAGACCCAGTACTTC. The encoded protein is CASSSRIAGDLETQYF.

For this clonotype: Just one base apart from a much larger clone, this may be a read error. CDR3 coding DNA: TGCGCCAGCAGCTTGTTTTGGCGGGGGGGCCGAGAGACCCAGTACTTC. It translates to CASSLFWRGGRETQYF. The chain is built from TRBV5-1 and TRBJ2-5; 9 bases fit TRBD2. Germline CDR1 is SGHRS and CDR2 is YFSETQ. Trimming took 1 base from V and 4 from J; bases not matched to a gene: 8. The CDR3 has 16 amino acids. Complete variable domain (other parts from reference TRBV5-1 and TRBJ2-5): KAGVTQTPRYLIKTRGQQVTLSCSPISGHRSVSWYQQTPGQGLQFLFEYFSETQRNKGNFPGRFSGRQFSNSRSEMNVSTLELGDSALYLCASSLFWRGGRETQYFGPGTRLLVL.

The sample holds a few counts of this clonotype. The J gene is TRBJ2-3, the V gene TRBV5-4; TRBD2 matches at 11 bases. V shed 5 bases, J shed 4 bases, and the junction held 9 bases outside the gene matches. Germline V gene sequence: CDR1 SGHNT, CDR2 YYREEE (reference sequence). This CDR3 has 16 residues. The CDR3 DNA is TGTGCCAGCAGTAGTTCCGGGACTAGCGGCTCAGATACGCAGTATTTT. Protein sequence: CASSSSGTSGSDTQYF.

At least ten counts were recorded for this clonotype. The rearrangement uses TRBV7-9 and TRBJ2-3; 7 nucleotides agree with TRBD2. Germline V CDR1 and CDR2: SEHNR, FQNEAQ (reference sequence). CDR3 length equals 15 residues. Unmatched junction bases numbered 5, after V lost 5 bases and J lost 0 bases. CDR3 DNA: TGTGCCAGCAGCACCGGGACTACTAGCACAGATACGCAGTATTTT. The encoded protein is CASSTGTTSTDTQYF.

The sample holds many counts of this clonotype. In DNA, the CDR3 is TGCGCCAGCAGCCAAGTGGGCAGCCCAACGAACACCGGGGAGCTGTTTTTT. Amino acids: CASSQVGSPTNTGELFF. The chain joins TRBV4-3 to TRBJ2-2; D gene ambiguous. CDR3 size: 17 residues. Germline CDR1 is LGHNA and CDR2 is YSLEER. Trimming removed 1 base at V and 0 bases at J, with 12 bases between.

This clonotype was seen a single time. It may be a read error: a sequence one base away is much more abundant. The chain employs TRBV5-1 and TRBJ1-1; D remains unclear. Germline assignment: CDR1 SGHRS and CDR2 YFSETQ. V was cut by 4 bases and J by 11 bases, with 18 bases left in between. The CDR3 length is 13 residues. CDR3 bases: TGCGCCAGCAGCGGAATACATGGTGGGAAGGCTTTCTTT. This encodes CASSGIHGGKAFF.

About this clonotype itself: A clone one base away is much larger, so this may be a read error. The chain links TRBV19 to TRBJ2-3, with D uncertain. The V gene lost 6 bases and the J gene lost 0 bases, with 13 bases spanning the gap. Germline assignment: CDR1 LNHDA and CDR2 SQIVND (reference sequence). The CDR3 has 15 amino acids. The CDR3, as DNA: TGTGCCAGTAGACGCAGGACCCCGAGCACAGATACGCAGTATTTT. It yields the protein CASRRRTPSTDTQYF. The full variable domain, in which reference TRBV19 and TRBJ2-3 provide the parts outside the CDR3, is DGGITQSPKYLFRKEGQNVTLSCEQNLNHDAMYWYRQDPGQGLRLIYYSQIVNDFQKGDIAEGYSVSREKKESFPLTVTSAQKNPTAFYLCASRRRTPSTDTQYFGPGTRLTVL.